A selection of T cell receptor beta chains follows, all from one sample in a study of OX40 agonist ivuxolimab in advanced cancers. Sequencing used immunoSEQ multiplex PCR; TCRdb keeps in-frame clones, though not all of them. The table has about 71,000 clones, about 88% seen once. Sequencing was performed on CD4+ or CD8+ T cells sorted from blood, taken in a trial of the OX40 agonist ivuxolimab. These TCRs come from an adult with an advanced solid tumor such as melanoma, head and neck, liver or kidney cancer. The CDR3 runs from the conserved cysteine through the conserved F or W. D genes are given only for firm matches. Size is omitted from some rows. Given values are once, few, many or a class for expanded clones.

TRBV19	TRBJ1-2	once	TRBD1	CASSKRGWDSLEYGYTF	TGTGCCAGTAGTAAGAGGGGATGGGACAGTTTGGAATATGGCTACACCTTC
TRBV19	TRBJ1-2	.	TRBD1	CASSTGQSPYGYTF	TGTGCCAGTAGTACGGGACAGTCCCCCTATGGCTACACCTTC
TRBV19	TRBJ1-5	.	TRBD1	CASSKGYRTGERRLSNQPQHF	TGTGCCAGTAGTAAGGGATACCGGACAGGAGAACGTCGATTAAGCAATCAGCCCCAGCATTTT
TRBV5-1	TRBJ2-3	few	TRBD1	CASSTGQPNTDTQYF	TGCGCCAGCAGCACGGGACAGCCGAACACAGATACGCAGTATTTT
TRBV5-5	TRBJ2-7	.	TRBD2	CASSLLAGAYEQYF	TGTGCCAGCAGCTTGCTCGCGGGGGCCTACGAGCAGTACTTC
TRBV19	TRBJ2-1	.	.	CQESSGNEQFF	TGTCAAGAGTCCAGCGGGAATGAGCAGTTCTTC
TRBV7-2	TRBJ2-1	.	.	CASSGRDTLNEQFF	TGTGCCAGCAGCGGACGGGACACCCTCAATGAGCAGTTCTTC
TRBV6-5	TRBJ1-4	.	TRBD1	CASSRDRGNEKLFF	TGTGCCAGCAGCCGGGACAGGGGAAATGAAAAACTGTTTTTT
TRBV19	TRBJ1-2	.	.	CASSTQGSRYTF	TGTGCCAGTAGTACTCAGGGTAGTCGCTACACCTTC
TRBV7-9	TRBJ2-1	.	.	CASSPRASLYNEQFF	TGTGCCAGCAGCCCCCGGGCCAGCCTTTACAATGAGCAGTTCTTC
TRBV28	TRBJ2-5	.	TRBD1	CASRLQGETQYF	TGTGCCAGCAGGCTACAGGGGGAGACCCAGTACTTC
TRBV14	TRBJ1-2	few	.	CASSQGNNYGYTF	TGTGCCAGCAGCCAAGGGAATAACTATGGCTACACCTTC
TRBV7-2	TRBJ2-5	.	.	CASSLALQDSETQYF	TGTGCCAGCAGCCTAGCCCTACAGGATTCGGAGACCCAGTACTTC
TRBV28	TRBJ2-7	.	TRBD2	CASRTSGSSYEQYF	TGTGCCAGCAGGACTAGCGGGAGCTCCTACGAGCAGTACTTC
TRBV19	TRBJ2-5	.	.	CASSIEGETQYF	TGTGCCAGTAGTATAGAGGGGGAGACCCAGTACTTC
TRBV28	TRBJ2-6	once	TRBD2	CASGGALSGANVLTF	TGTGCCTCGGGGGGAGCCCTCTCTGGGGCCAACGTCCTGACTTTC
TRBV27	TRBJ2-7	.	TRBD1	CASTLRAGGEYEQYF	TGTGCCAGCACCTTGAGGGCAGGGGGCGAATACGAGCAGTACTTC
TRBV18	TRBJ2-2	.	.	CASSPQANGELFF	TGTGCCAGCTCACCACAGGCGAACGGGGAGCTGTTTTTT
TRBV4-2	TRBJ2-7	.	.	CASSSQTGSSYEQYF	TGTGCCAGCAGCTCTCAGACAGGTTCTTCCTACGAGCAGTACTTC
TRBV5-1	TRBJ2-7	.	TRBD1	CASSSGQGYEQYF	TGCGCCAGCAGCTCGGGACAGGGGTACGAGCAGTACTTC
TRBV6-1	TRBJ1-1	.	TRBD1	CASKMDREDTEAFF	TGTGCCAGCAAAATGGACAGGGAGGACACTGAAGCTTTCTTT
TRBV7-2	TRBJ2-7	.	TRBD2	CASSLGRLAGAYEQYF	TGTGCCAGCAGCTTAGGTAGGCTAGCGGGAGCCTACGAGCAGTACTTC
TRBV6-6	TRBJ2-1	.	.	CASRKRGSSYNEQFF	TGTGCCAGCAGAAAAAGGGGGAGCTCCTACAATGAGCAGTTCTTC
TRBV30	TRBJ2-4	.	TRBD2	CAWSSKGLAGVGNIQYF	TGTGCCTGGAGTTCTAAGGGACTAGCGGGAGTAGGAAACATTCAGTACTTC
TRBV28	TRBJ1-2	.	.	CASSLSTDYGYTF	TGTGCCAGCAGTTTAAGCACAGACTATGGCTACACCTTC